This record covers a single TCR beta chain. Trimming took off 4 bases at V and 5 bases at J, with 14 bases between the two ends. The CDR3 is made up of 15 amino acids. CDR1 is MNHEY, CDR2 SVGEGT, per germline. This entry is derived from a study of control samples from healthy donors and cancer patients. Clones were sequenced by immunoSEQ multiplex PCR, and TCRdb holds only the in-frame ones, with some missing. The sample includes a few hundred thousand clones, 80% to 95% of them seen just once. Sequences were obtained from PBMCs. This TCR was sampled from a middle-aged man with head and neck cancer. The rearrangement joins TRBV6-2 or TRBV6-3 to TRBJ1-4, with TRBD1 as a possible D gene (5 bases). The chain's CDR3 is CASSFTGTGNEKLFF. The CDR3 DNA reads TGTGCCAGCAGTTTTACCGGGACGGGGAATGAAAAACTGTTTTTT.